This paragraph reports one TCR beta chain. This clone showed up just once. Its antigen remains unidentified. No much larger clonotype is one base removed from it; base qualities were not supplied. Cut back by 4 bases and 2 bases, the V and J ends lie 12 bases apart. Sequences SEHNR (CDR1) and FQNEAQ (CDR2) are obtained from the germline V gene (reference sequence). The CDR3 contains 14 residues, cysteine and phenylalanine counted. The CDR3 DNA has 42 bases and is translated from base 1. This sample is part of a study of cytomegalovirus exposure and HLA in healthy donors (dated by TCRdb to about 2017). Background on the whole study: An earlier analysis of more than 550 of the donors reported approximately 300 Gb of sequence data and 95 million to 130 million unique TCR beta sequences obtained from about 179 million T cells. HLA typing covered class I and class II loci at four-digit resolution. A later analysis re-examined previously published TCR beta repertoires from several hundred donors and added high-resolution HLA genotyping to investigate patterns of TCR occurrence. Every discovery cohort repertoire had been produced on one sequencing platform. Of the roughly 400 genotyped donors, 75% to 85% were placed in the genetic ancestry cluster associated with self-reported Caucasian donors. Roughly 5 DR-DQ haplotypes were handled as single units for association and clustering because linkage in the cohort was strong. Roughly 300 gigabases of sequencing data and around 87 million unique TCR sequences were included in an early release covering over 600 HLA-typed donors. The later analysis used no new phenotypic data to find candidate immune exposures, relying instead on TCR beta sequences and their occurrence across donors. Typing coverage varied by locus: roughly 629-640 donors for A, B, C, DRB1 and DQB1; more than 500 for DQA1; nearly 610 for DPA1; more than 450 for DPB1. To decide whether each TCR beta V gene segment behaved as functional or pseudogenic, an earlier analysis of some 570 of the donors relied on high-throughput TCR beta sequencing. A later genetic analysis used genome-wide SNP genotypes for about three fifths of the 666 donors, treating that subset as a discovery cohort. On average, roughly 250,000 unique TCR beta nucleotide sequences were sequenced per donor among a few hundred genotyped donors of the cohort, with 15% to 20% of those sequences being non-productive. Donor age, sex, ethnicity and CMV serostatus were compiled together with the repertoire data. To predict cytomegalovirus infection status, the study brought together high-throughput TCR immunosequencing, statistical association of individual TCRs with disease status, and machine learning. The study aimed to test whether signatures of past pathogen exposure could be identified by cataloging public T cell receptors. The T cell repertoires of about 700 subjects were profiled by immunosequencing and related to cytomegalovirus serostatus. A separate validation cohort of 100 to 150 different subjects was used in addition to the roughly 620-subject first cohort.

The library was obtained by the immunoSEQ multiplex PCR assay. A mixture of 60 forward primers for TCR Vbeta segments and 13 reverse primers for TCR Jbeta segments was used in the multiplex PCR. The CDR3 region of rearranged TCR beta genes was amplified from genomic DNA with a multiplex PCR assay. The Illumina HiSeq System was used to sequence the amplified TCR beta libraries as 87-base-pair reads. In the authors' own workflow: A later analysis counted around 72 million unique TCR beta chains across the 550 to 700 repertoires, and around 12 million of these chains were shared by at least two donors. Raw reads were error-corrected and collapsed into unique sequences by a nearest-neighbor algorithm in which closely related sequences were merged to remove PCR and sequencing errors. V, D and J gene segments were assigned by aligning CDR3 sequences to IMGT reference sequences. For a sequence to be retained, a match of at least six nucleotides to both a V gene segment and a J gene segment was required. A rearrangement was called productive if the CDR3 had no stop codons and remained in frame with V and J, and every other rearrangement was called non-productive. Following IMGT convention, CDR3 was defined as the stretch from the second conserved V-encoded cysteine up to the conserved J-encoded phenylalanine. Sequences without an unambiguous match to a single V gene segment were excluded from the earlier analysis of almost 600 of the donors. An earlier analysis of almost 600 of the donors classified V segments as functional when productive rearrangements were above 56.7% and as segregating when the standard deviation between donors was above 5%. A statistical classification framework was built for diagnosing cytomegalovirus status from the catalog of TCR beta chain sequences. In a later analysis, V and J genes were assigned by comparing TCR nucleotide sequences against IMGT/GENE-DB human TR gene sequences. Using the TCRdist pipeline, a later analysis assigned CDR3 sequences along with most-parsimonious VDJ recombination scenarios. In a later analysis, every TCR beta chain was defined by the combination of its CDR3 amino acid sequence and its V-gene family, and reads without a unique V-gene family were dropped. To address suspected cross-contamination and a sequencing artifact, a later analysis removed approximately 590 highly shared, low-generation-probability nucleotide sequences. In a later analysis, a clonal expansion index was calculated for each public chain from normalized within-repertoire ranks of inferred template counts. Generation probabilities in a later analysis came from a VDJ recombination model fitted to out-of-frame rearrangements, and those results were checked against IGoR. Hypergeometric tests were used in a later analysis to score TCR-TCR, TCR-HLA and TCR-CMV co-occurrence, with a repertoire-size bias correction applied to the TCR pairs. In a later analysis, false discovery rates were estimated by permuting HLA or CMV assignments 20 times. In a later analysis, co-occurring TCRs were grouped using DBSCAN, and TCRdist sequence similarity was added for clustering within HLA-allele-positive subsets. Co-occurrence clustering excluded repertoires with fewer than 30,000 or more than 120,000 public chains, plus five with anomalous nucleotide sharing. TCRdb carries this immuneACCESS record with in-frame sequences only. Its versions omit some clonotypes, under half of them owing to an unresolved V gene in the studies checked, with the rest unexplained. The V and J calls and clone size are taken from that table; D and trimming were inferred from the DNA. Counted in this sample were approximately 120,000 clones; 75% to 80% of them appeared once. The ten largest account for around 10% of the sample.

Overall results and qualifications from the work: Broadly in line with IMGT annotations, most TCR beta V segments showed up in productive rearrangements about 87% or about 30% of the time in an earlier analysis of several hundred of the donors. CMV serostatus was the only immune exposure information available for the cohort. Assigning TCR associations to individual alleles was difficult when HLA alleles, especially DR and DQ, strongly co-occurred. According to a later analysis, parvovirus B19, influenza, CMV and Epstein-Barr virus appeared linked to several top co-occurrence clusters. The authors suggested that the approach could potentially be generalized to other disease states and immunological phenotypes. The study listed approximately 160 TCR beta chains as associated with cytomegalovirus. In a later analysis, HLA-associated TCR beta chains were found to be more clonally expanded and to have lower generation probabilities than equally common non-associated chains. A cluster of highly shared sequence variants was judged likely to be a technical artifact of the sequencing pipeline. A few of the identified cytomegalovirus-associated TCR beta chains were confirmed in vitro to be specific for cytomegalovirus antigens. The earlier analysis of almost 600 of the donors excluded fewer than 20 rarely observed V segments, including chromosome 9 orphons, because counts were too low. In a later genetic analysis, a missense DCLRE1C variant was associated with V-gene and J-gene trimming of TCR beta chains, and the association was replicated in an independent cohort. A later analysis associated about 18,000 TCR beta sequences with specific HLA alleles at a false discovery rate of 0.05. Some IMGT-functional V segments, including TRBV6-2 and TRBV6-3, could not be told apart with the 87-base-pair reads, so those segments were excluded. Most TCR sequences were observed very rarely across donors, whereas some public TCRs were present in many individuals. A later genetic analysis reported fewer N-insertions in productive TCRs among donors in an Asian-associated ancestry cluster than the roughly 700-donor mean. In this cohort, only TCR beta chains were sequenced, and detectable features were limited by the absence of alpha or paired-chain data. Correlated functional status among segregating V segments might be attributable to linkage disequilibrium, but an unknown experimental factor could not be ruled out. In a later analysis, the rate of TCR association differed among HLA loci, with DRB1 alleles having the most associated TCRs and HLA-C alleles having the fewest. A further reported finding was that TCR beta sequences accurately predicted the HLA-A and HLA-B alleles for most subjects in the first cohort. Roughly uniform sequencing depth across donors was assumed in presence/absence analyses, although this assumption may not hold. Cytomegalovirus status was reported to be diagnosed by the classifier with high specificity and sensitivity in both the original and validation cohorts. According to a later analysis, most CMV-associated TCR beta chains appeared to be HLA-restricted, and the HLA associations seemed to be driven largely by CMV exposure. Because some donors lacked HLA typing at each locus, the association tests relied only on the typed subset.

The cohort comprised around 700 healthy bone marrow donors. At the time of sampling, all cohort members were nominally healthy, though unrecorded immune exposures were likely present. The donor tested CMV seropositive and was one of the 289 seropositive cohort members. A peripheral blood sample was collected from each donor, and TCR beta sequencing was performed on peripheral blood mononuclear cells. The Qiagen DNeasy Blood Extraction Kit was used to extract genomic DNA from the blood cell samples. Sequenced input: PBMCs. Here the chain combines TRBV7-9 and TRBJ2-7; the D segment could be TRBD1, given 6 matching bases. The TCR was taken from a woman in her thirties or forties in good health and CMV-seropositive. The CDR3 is CASSSLQGTYEQYF. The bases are TGTGCCAGCAGCTCACTACAGGGAACCTACGAGCAGTACTTC.